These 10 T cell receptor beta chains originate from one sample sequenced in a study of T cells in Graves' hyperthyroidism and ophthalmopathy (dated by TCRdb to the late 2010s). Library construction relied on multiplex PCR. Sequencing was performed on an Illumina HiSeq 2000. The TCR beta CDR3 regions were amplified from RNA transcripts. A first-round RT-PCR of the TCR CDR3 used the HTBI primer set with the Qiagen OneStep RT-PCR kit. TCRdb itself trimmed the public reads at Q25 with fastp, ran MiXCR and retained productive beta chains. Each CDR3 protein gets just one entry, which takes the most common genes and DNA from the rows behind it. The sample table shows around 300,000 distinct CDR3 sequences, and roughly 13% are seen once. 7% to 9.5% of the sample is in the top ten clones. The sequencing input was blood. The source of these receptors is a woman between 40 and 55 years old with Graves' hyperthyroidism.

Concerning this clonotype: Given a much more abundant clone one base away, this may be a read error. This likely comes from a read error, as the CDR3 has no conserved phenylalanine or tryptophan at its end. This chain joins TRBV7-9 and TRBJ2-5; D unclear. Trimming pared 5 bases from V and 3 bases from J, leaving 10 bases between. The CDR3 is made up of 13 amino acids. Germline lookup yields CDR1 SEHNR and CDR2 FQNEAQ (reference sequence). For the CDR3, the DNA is TGTGCCAGCAGCCCAGAGGTGGAAGAGACCCAGTACTCC. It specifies CASSPEVEETQYS.

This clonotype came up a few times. DNA of the CDR3: TGCAGTGCACTTAACCCCCGTGGACTAGCGGGAACGTCTGCGGAGCAGTACTTC. It codes for CSALNPRGLAGTSAEQYF. The chain recombines TRBV20-1 with TRBJ2-7, with TRBD2 matching 12 bases. V shed 6 bases and J 7 bases; nucleotides not matched to a gene: 22. Per the germline V gene, CDR1 is DFQATT and CDR2 is SNEGSKA (reference sequence). The CDR3 is 18 residues long.

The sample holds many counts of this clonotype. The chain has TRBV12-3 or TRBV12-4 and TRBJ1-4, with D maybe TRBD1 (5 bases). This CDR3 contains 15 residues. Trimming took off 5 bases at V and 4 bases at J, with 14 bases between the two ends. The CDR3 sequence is CASSVYLQVNEKLFF. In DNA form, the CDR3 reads TGTGCCAGCAGTGTCTACCTACAGGTTAATGAAAAACTGTTTTTT.

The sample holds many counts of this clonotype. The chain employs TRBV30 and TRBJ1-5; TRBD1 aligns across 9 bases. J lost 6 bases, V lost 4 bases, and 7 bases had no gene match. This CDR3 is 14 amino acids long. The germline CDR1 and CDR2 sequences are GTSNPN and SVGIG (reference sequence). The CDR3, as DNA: TGTGCCTGGACCCCGGGACAGGGCACTCAGCCCCAGCATTTT. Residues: CAWTPGQGTQPQHF.

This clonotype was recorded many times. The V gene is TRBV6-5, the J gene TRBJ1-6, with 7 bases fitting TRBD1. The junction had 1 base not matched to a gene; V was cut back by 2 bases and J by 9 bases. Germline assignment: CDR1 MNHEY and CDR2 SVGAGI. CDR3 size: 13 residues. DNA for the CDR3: TGTGCCAGCAGTTACGACAGGGTTTCACCCCTCCACTTT. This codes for CASSYDRVSPLHF.

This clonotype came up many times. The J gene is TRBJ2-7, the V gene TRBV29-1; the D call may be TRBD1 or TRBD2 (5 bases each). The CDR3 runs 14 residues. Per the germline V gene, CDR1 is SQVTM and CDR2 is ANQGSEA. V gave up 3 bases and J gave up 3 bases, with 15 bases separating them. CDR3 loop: CSVEGDSNDYEQYF. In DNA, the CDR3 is TGCAGCGTTGAGGGAGACAGTAACGACTACGAGCAGTACTTC.

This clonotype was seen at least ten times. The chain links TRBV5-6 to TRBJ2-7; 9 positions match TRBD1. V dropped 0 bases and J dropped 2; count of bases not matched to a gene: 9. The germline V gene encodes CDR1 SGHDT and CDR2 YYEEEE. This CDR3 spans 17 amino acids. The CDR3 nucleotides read TGTGCCAGCAGCTTGGGCGGGTGGACAGGGGCCCCCTACGAGCAGTACTTC. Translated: CASSLGGWTGAPYEQYF. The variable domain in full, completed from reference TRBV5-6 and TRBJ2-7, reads DAGVTQSPTHLIKTRGQQVTLRCSPKSGHDTVSWYQQALGQGPQFIFQYYEEEERQRGNFPDRFSGHQFPNYSSELNVNALLLGDSALYLCASSLGGWTGAPYEQYFGPGTRLTVT.

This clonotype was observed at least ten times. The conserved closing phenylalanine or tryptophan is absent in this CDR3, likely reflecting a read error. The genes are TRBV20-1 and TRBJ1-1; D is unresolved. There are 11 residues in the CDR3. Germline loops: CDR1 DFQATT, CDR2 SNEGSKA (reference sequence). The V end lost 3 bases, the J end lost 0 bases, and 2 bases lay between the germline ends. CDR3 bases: TGCAGTGCTAGCATGAACACTGAAGCTTTCTCT. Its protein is CSASMNTEAFS.

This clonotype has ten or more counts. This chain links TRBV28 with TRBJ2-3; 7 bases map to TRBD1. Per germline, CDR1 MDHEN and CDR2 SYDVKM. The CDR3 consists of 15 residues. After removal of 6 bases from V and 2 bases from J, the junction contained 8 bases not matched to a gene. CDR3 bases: TGTGCCAGCAGCGTCGGGGACAGATCCACAGATACGCAGTATTTT. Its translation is CASSVGDRSTDTQYF.

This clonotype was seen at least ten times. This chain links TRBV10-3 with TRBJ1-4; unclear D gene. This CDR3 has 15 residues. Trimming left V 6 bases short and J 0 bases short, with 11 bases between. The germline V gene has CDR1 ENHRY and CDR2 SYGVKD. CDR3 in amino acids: CAIRADRTTNEKLFF. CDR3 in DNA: TGTGCCATCAGAGCGGACCGAACAACTAATGAAAAACTGTTTTTT.